A selection of T cell receptor beta chains follows, all from one sample in a study of shared clonotypes between healthy human individuals. Sequenced by immunoSEQ multiplex PCR; TCRdb stores in-frame clones only, minus some. The sample includes a few million clones, more than 80% of them seen just once. The source material was naive CD4+ T cells sorted from blood. Receptors were obtained from a man between 18 and 35 years old in good health. The conserved cysteine and the conserved F or W are not part of the CDR3 here.

v_call	j_call	cdr3_aa
TRBV4-3	TRBJ2-5	ASSPNTGQETQY
TRBV5-6	TRBJ1-6	ASSLADSAISPLH
TRBV7-2	TRBJ2-5	ASSLVGLAGFGETQY
TRBV10-3	TRBJ1-2	AISTTGLGYGYT
TRBV14	TRBJ2-7	ASSQDQITSRSYEQY
TRBV5-6	-	ASSLQGYYEQY
TRBV7-9	TRBJ2-1	ASSLGAGLSYNEQF
TRBV6-5	TRBJ2-5	ASSPTSGRTQY
TRBV28	TRBJ2-3	ASSSAGGLADTQY
TRBV5-1	TRBJ2-5	ASRPTSGVETQY
TRBV20-1	TRBJ2-7	SAMTDYEQY
TRBV6-5	TRBJ2-5	ASSRGTGREETQY
TRBV2	TRBJ1-6	ASTSAGGSASPLH
TRBV6-1	TRBJ2-2	ASLAPNTGELF
TRBV27	TRBJ1-2	ASSSRPPQHHGFRYT
TRBV19	TRBJ2-3	ASSTLLAGDKDTQY
TRBV27	TRBJ1-5	ASSLSGFRQPQH
TRBV27	TRBJ1-1	ASLRRGRPQNTEAF
TRBV12-5	TRBJ2-3	ASGAHREWDTQY
TRBV28	TRBJ1-1	ASSLQGASEAF
TRBV7-9	TRBJ2-5	ASSFTRETQY
TRBV6-5	TRBJ1-6	ASRTTAGVSALH
TRBV9	TRBJ2-7	ASSVELGSYEQY
TRBV7-3	TRBJ1-2	ASSFADGLGYT
TRBV27	TRBJ2-7	ASSLKAPSEQY
TRBV28	TRBJ1-6	ASSFTGRFRSPLH
TRBV2	TRBJ1-4	ASRAGTGDEKLF
TRBV28	TRBJ2-7	ASSLGATGTYEQY
TRBV7-6	TRBJ2-2	ASSYRGSGNTGELF
TRBV9	TRBJ1-3	ASSVTPLSDPGNTIY